This entry lists 16 T cell receptor beta chains sequenced from one sample in a study of cytomegalovirus exposure and HLA in healthy donors. PCR involved 60 Vbeta and 13 Jbeta primers. The assay was immunoSEQ multiplex PCR, and TCRdb's table has in-frame clones only and misses some. The sample records 130,000 or so clones, around 74% being singletons. Sequencing used PBMCs. The receptor set was obtained from a male donor in good health and CMV-seronegative.

The chain recombines TRBV7-8 with TRBJ2-7; maybe TRBD2 (6 bases). V lost 3 bases and J lost 4, with 16 bases in between. The germline CDR1 and CDR2 sequences are SGHVS and FQNEAQ. The CDR3 length is 15 residues. In DNA form, the CDR3 reads TGTGCCAGCAGCTTTGGGGCGGGACTGAGATACGAGCAGTACTTC. Its translation: CASSFGAGLRYEQYF.

The rearrangement uses TRBV14 and TRBJ2-1; TRBD1 matches at 7 bases. The CDR3 consists of 17 residues. The trim removed 0 bases at V and 8 bases at J, leaving 13 bases unmatched. Germline V CDR1 and CDR2: SGHDN, FVKESK. The DNA for the CDR3 is TGTGCCAGCAGCCAAGAAGAATCGGACAGGATTAGCTATGAGCAGTTCTTC. Protein sequence: CASSQEESDRISYEQFF.

CDR3 sequence: CASREMTGPGTDTQYF. DNA for the CDR3: TGTGCCAGCAGAGAGATGACAGGGCCGGGAACAGATACGCAGTATTTT. This chain links TRBV2 with TRBJ2-3; 7 bases map to TRBD1. V gave up 6 bases and J gave up 3 bases; unmatched junction bases: 12. The CDR3 length is 16 residues. The germline V gene encodes CDR1 SNHLY and CDR2 FYNNEI.

CDR3 bases: TGTGCCAGTAGTACCACCCTCGGCCAGAGGGCTTTCTTT. Encoded protein: CASSTTLGQRAFF. The chain employs TRBV19 and TRBJ1-1; D unresolved. V lost 4 bases to trimming and J lost 11 bases, with 17 bases between them. CDR3 size: 13 residues. Germline V gene lookup returns CDR1 LNHDA and CDR2 SQIVND (reference sequence).

The CDR3 loop reads CASSLPAGIKQYF. In DNA form, the CDR3 reads TGTGCCAGCAGCTTACCCGCGGGGATAAAGCAGTACTTC. The chain combines TRBV7-3 with TRBJ2-7; TRBD2 might be the D (6 bases). The CDR3 runs to 13 residues. Trimming cost V 2 bases and J 8 bases, with 13 bases left between them. Germline CDR1 SGHTA, CDR2 FQGTGA. The full variable domain, rest sourced from reference TRBV7-3 and TRBJ2-7, is GAGVSQTPSNKVTEKGKYVELRCDPISGHTALYWYRQSLGQGPEFLIYFQGTGAADDSGLPNDRFFAVRPEGSVSTLKIQRTERGDSAVYLCASSLPAGIKQYFGPGTRLTVT.

In its sample, this clone was seen a few times. The V and J genes are TRBV7-2 and TRBJ1-2; no clear D. In germline, CDR1 is SGHTA, CDR2 FQGNSA. Between the trimmed V and J ends, which lost 7 bases and 8 bases, there was a span of 17 bases. There are 13 residues in the CDR3. For the CDR3, the DNA is TGTGCCAGCACCAACCTCGTGGCCGGGGGCTACACCTTC. It is translated as CASTNLVAGGYTF.

The chain is built from TRBV6-5 and TRBJ2-5, with 10 bases aligning to TRBD1. The V gene's germline CDR1 is MNHEY and CDR2 SVGAGI. V lost 4 bases to trimming and J lost 2 bases; unmatched junction nucleotides: 4. The CDR3 length is 15 residues. This CDR3 is CASSSWTGGQETQYF. The CDR3 DNA sequence: TGTGCCAGCAGTTCCTGGACAGGGGGGCAAGAGACCCAGTACTTC.

In regard to this clone: The same CDR3 can be traced to other DNA sequences in this sample. The rearrangement uses TRBV7-3 and TRBJ1-1; TRBD1 matches at 10 bases. Germline V gene data show CDR1 as SGHTA and CDR2 as FQGTGA. J gave up 1 base and V 6 bases, and 2 bases lay outside the gene matches. The CDR3 sequence is 14 residues long. The CDR3, as DNA: TGTGCCAGCAGTCGGACAGGGGGGAACACTGAAGCTTTCTTT. Its translation is CASSRTGGNTEAFF.

The chain carries TRBV11-2 and TRBJ2-1; perhaps TRBD2 as D (6 bases). This CDR3 has 16 amino acids. V was clipped by 1 base and J by 2 bases, with 12 bases between them. Germline V CDR1 and CDR2: SGHAT, FQNNGV. The CDR3 sequence is CASSLAASEAYNEQFF. The CDR3 DNA is TGTGCCAGCAGCTTAGCGGCTAGCGAAGCCTACAATGAGCAGTTCTTC.

This clone has a handful of counts. The CDR3: CASSLSRGVRYEQYF. The CDR3, as DNA: TGTGCCAGCAGCTTGAGTCGGGGGGTTCGCTACGAGCAGTACTTC. The chain carries TRBV5-4 and TRBJ2-7; 7 nucleotides align to TRBD2. The CDR3 extends over 15 amino acids. The germline V gene has CDR1 SGHNT and CDR2 YYREEE (reference sequence). V gave up 1 base and J gave up 3 bases; unmatched junction bases: 7.

The V gene is TRBV30, the J gene TRBJ2-1, with 7 bases identical to TRBD2. The V segment lost 0 bases and the J segment 8 bases; nucleotides outside the gene matches: 10. Germline assignment: CDR1 GTSNPN and CDR2 SVGIG (reference sequence). This CDR3 region has 15 residues. CDR3 DNA sequence: TGTGCCTGGAGTGTAGCGAGCGGGATGTCACATGAGCAGTTCTTC. Protein sequence: CAWSVASGMSHEQFF.

This clone turned up a few times. V usage is TRBV30 and J usage is TRBJ1-3; maybe TRBD1 (6 bases). This CDR3 is 13 amino acids long. V was trimmed by 5 bases and J by 4 bases, leaving 12 bases between them. CDR1 is GTSNPN, CDR2 SVGIG, per germline (reference sequence). CDR3 DNA sequence: TGTGCCTGGGCGGGGGCAGGGGGAAACACCATATATTTT. It codes for CAWAGAGGNTIYF.

The gene calls are TRBV7-8 and TRBJ2-5; 13 bases agree with TRBD2. CDR1 is SGHVS and CDR2 is FQNEAQ in the germline V gene. J gave up 1 base and V 6 bases, and 14 bases lay outside the gene matches. The CDR3 runs to 19 residues. CDR3 nucleotides: TGTGCCAGCAGTTTCGAACTAGCGGGAGGGGAGGGGCCCCAAGAGACCCAGTACTTC. This sequence encodes CASSFELAGGEGPQETQYF.

This clone was observed a few times. V usage is TRBV6-5 and J usage is TRBJ2-6; 8 bases line up with TRBD1. J gave up 4 bases and V 5 bases, and 4 bases lay outside the gene matches. The germline CDR1 and CDR2 sequences are MNHEY and SVGAGI. This CDR3 has 15 amino acids. CDR3 loop: CASSPGGTGANVLTF. In DNA, the CDR3 is TGTGCCAGCAGTCCAGGGGGCACAGGGGCCAACGTCCTGACTTTC.

V usage is TRBV21-1 and J usage is TRBJ1-2. TRBV21-1 is tagged as a pseudogene. This CDR3 is built from 9 residues. The CDR3 DNA is TGTGCCATCGTCATTTCTAGGCTCTTC. Its protein product is CAIVISRLF.

J is TRBJ2-5 and V is TRBV14, with D tentatively TRBD1 (5 bases). The germline V gene has CDR1 SGHDN and CDR2 FVKESK. Trimming stripped 0 bases from V and 7 bases from J, with 18 bases between. The CDR3 covers 16 residues. The CDR3 here is CASSQENRRLIPTQYF. Here the CDR3 DNA reads TGTGCCAGCAGCCAAGAAAACAGGCGACTGATCCCGACCCAGTACTTC.